This entry lists 31 T cell receptor beta chains sequenced from one sample in a study of blood T cell repertoires in COVID-19. Libraries were prepared by immunoSEQ multiplex PCR; TCRdb keeps only in-frame clonotypes and omits some of them. The sample lists about 170,000 clones, less than 90% occurring once. The sample consisted of peripheral blood. The receptors shown here come from a man aged 55-75 years with acute or convalescent COVID-19.

The V gene is TRBV3-1 (or the pseudogene TRBV3-2), the J gene TRBJ1-5; perhaps TRBD1 as D (6 bases). The CDR3 length is 13 residues. V was shortened by 2 bases and J by 5 bases, with 7 bases between the two germline ends. Germline V gene sequence: CDR1 LGHDT, CDR2 YNNKEL (reference sequence). In DNA form, the CDR3 reads TGTGCCAGCAGCCAATACAGGGATCAGCCCCAGCATTTT. Its protein product is CASSQYRDQPQHF.

V gene TRBV9 combines with J gene TRBJ2-1; TRBD1 agrees at 8 bases. V was clipped by 4 bases and J by 3 bases; unmatched bases: 6. The CDR3 is 15 residues long. Per germline, CDR1 SGDLS and CDR2 YYNGEE. The CDR3 spells CASSPPGTGYNEQFF. CDR3 sequence (DNA): TGTGCCAGCAGCCCTCCCGGGACAGGCTACAATGAGCAGTTCTTC.

The chain carries TRBV4-1 and TRBJ2-7; unclear D gene. Trimming left V 0 bases short and J 2 bases short, with 8 bases between. The CDR3 spans 14 residues. Germline loops: CDR1 MGHRA, CDR2 YSYEKL. Written as DNA, the CDR3 is TGCGCCAGCAGCCAAGAAGAACGGGCCTACGAGCAGTACTTC. This translates into CASSQEERAYEQYF.

The chain uses TRBV27 and TRBJ2-7; D may be TRBD2 (6 bases). V shed 3 bases and J shed 1 base, with 7 bases lying between them. Germline loops: CDR1 MNHEY, CDR2 SMNVEV (reference sequence). The CDR3 is made up of 13 amino acids. Here the CDR3 reads CASSLGGSYEQYV. As DNA, the CDR3 is TGTGCCAGCAGTTTGGGGGGATCCTACGAGCAGTACGTC.

The chain employs TRBV6-2 or TRBV6-3 and TRBJ1-2; D remains unclear. V shed 2 bases and J shed 4 bases, with 11 bases lying between them. Germline V CDR1 and CDR2: MNHEY, SVGEGT. This CDR3 region has 14 residues. The DNA of the CDR3 is TGTGCCAGCAGTTACAACGAACCGGTCTATGGCTACACCTTC. It codes for CASSYNEPVYGYTF.

The chain links TRBV30 to TRBJ1-6, with a tentative D call TRBD1 (6 bases). Trimming took off 3 bases at V and 7 bases at J, with 22 bases between the two ends. The CDR3 is 17 amino acids. Germline-derived CDR1 and CDR2 are GTSNPN and SVGIG (reference sequence). CDR3: CAWSSKTGQLGNSPLHF. For the CDR3, the DNA is TGTGCCTGGAGCTCAAAAACTGGACAGTTGGGGAATTCACCCCTCCACTTT.

This clone has a handful of counts. The genes are TRBV10-3 and TRBJ1-1, with D possibly TRBD1 on 5 matching bases. V lost 3 bases and J lost 4, with 6 bases in between. Germline V lookup: CDR1 ENHRY, CDR2 SYGVKD. The CDR3 runs 12 residues. The CDR3 spells CAISDRATEAFF. The CDR3 DNA reads TGTGCCATCAGTGACAGGGCCACTGAAGCTTTCTTT.

This chain joins TRBV7-2 and TRBJ1-1; no reliable D call. Trimming took 2 bases from V and 2 from J, leaving 12 bases between them. CDR3 size: 15 residues. Germline V gene sequence: CDR1 SGHTA, CDR2 FQGNSA. The CDR3 region is CASSLISGSNTEAFF. Here the CDR3 DNA reads TGTGCCAGCAGCTTAATCTCTGGCTCCAACACTGAAGCTTTCTTT. Filled out from reference TRBV7-2 and TRBJ1-1, the complete variable domain reads GAGVSQSPSNKVTEKGKDVELRCDPISGHTALYWYRQSLGQGLEFLIYFQGNSAPDKSGLPSDRFSAERTGGSVSTLTIQRTQQEDSAVYLCASSLISGSNTEAFFGQGTRLTVV.

This chain connects TRBV5-8 to TRBJ2-1; D gene ambiguous. The CDR3 totals 13 residues. V lost 3 bases and J 6 bases, leaving 10 bases between the germline ends. Germline V CDR1 and CDR2: SGHTS, YDEGEE. Here the CDR3 DNA reads TGTGCCAGCAGCTCACTCTTGGTCAATGAGCAGTTCTTC. Residues: CASSSLLVNEQFF.

The gene calls are TRBV18 and TRBJ1-5; D uncertain. Trimming took 1 base from V and 5 from J, leaving 6 bases between them. CDR1 and CDR2 from the germline V gene are KGHSH and LQKENI. This CDR3 contains 13 residues. CDR3 in amino acids: CASSPLEYQPQHF. The DNA of the CDR3 is TGTGCCAGCTCACCACTGGAGTATCAGCCCCAGCATTTT.

The genes are TRBV6-1 and TRBJ1-5, with D unresolved. The germline V gene encodes CDR1 MNHNS and CDR2 SASEGT. This CDR3 has 15 residues. The V end lost 1 base, the J end lost 3 bases, and 10 bases lay between the germline ends. The CDR3 sequence: CASSEGAMHNQPQHF. In DNA form, the CDR3 reads TGTGCCAGCAGTGAAGGGGCCATGCACAATCAGCCCCAGCATTTT.

This clone was seen more than once but under ten times. The V gene is TRBV19, the J gene TRBJ1-1; D is uncertain. V gave up 3 bases and J gave up 0 bases, with 11 bases separating them. The CDR3 totals 15 residues. Germline V gene sequence: CDR1 LNHDA, CDR2 SQIVND (reference sequence). CDR3 residues: CASSMSQVMNTEAFF. The CDR3 nucleotides read TGTGCCAGTAGTATGAGTCAGGTGATGAACACTGAAGCTTTCTTT.

V is TRBV6-1 and J is TRBJ1-6; D remains unclear. The CDR3 extends over 12 amino acids. V was cut by 3 bases and J by 6 bases, with 3 bases left in between. Germline V gives CDR1 MNHNS, CDR2 SASEGT. The CDR3 sequence: CASSDRNSPLHF. CDR3 nucleotides: TGTGCCAGCAGTGACCGTAATTCACCCCTCCACTTT.

The V gene is TRBV4-1, the J gene TRBJ2-1, with a weak D call TRBD1 (6 bases). Looked up from germline, CDR1 is MGHRA and CDR2 is YSYEKL. Trimming removed 4 bases from V and 6 bases from J, with 13 bases in between. The CDR3 has 14 residues. Here the CDR3 DNA reads TGCGCCAGCAGCCCATTCGAACAGGGCAATGAGCAGTTCTTC. Protein: CASSPFEQGNEQFF.

The chain employs TRBV6-5 and TRBJ1-1; D call uncertain. Trimming stripped 6 bases from V and 4 bases from J, with 12 bases between. Germline V gene lookup returns CDR1 MNHEY and CDR2 SVGAGI. This CDR3 comprises 13 residues. The CDR3 region has the DNA TGTGCCAGCAGAGGGAGTAGTGGCACTGAAGCTTTCTTT. It encodes CASRGSSGTEAFF.

The chain combines TRBV18 with TRBJ1-6; 8 bases are shared with TRBD1. The V and J ends lost 2 bases and 10 bases, in that order; junction bases with no gene match: 7. Germline CDR1 KGHSH, CDR2 LQKENI. The CDR3 contains 15 residues. CDR3 protein: CASSPGGTGRSPLHF. CDR3 nucleotide sequence: TGTGCCAGCTCACCAGGGGGGACAGGTCGGTCACCCCTCCACTTT.

This clone came up once. V and J are TRBV25-1 and TRBJ1-3; 8 bases agree with TRBD1. The length of the CDR3 is 14 residues. With 4 bases clipped from V and 5 bases from J, the junction kept 4 bases outside the gene matches. Germline CDR1 is MGHDK and CDR2 is SYGVNS. The CDR3 region has the DNA TGTGCCAGCAGTGTGACAGGGGTCAGAAACACCATATATTTT. This codes for CASSVTGVRNTIYF.

To note about this clone: The junction does not match germline at one end; this may be a read error. V and J are TRBV6-5 and TRBJ2-3, with 10 bases fitting TRBD2. CDR3 length: 12 residues. The germline CDR1 and CDR2 sequences are MNHEY and SVGAGI. CDR3 region: CASSRLAGAPRF. CDR3 coding DNA: TGTGCCAGCAGTAGGCTAGCGGGGGCCCCCCGCTTT.

The V and J genes are TRBV2 and TRBJ2-7, with 7 nucleotides matching TRBD2. The CDR3 totals 13 residues. V shed 2 bases and J 4 bases; nucleotides not matched to a gene: 2. Germline lookup yields CDR1 SNHLY and CDR2 FYNNEI. CDR3 region: CASSESGGYEQYV. The CDR3 DNA follows: TGTGCCAGCAGTGAATCGGGGGGTTACGAGCAGTACGTC.

This clone was recorded a few times. The chain joins TRBV7-2 to TRBJ1-1, with D tentatively TRBD1 (6 bases). CDR1 and CDR2 from the germline V gene are SGHTA and FQGNSA. The CDR3 spans 14 residues. V shed 4 bases and J shed 6 bases, with 15 bases lying between them. Here the CDR3 reads CASSSYRVQAEAFF. CDR3 sequence (DNA): TGTGCCAGCAGCTCCTACAGGGTTCAGGCTGAAGCTTTCTTT.

The gene calls are TRBV27 and TRBJ1-1, with 10 positions matching TRBD1. J was trimmed by 4 bases and V by 7 bases; bases with no gene match: 15. The germline V gene has CDR1 MNHEY and CDR2 SMNVEV (reference sequence). The CDR3 length is 17 residues. The CDR3 is CASTRGTGDSWSTEAFF. CDR3 bases: TGTGCCAGCACTCGGGGGACAGGGGACAGTTGGTCCACTGAAGCTTTCTTT.

This clone was counted only a few times. The J gene is TRBJ2-2, the V gene TRBV21-1; TRBD1 is the table's D call, not checked against the DNA. TRBV21-1 is a documented pseudogene. This CDR3 is 16 amino acids long. CDR3 protein: CASSNRGTANTGELFF. The CDR3 DNA sequence: TGTGCCAGCAGCAACCGTGGGACAGCCAACACCGGGGAGCTGTTTTTT.

The chain is built from TRBV5-5 and TRBJ1-2, with D possibly matching TRBD1 (6 bases). In germline, CDR1 is SGHKS, CDR2 YYEKEE (reference sequence). CDR3 length: 15 amino acids. Trimming took 3 bases from V and 3 from J, leaving 15 bases between them. The CDR3 reads CASSSAGGRDYGYTF. CDR3 coding DNA: TGTGCCAGCAGCTCCGCGGGGGGCCGGGACTATGGCTACACCTTC. Based on the CDR3 plus reference TRBV5-5 and TRBJ1-2, the full variable domain is DAGVTQSPTHLIKTRGQQVTLRCSPISGHKSVSWYQQVLGQGPQFIFQYYEKEERGRGNFPDRFSARQFPNYSSELNVNALLLGDSALYLCASSSAGGRDYGYTFGSGTRLTVV.

The V gene is TRBV7-3, the J gene TRBJ2-1; 12 bases fit TRBD2. The CDR3 has 17 residues. Germline CDR1 reads SGHTA; CDR2 reads FQGTGA. V lost 5 bases and J lost 4; bases outside the gene matches: 9. The chain's CDR3 is CASSPATSGRQYNEQFF. CDR3 nucleotides: TGTGCCAGCAGCCCCGCGACTAGCGGGAGACAGTACAATGAGCAGTTCTTC.

This clone was detected only a few times. This chain links TRBV11-2 with TRBJ2-5; D perhaps matches TRBD1 (5 bases). CDR3 length: 15 residues. V lost 2 bases to trimming and J lost 2 bases, with 12 bases between them. Germline V lookup: CDR1 SGHAT, CDR2 FQNNGV. The DNA of the CDR3 is TGTGCCAGCAGCTTATTTTTTAGGGGACAAGAGACCCAGTACTTC. Protein sequence: CASSLFFRGQETQYF.

The rearrangement joins TRBV7-9 to TRBJ2-7, with D possibly TRBD2 on 6 matching bases. CDR1 and CDR2 (germline): SEHNR, FQNEAQ (reference sequence). CDR3 length: 14 residues. V shed 0 bases and J shed 2 bases, with 8 bases lying between them. The CDR3 region is CASSLAGSAYEQYF. CDR3 nucleotides: TGTGCCAGCAGCTTAGCCGGGAGTGCCTACGAGCAGTACTTC.

This rearrangement joins TRBV12-3 or TRBV12-4 to TRBJ2-1; 9 bases map to TRBD2. CDR3 size: 13 residues. Trimming cost V 10 bases and J 6 bases; bases outside gene matches: 7. CDR3: CAIGGLAINEQFF. DNA of the CDR3: TGTGCCATCGGAGGACTAGCGATCAATGAGCAGTTCTTC.

V gene TRBV11-3 combines with J gene TRBJ2-6, with D perhaps matching TRBD2 (5 bases). The CDR3 runs to 19 residues. V lost 1 base to trimming and J lost 0 bases, with 16 bases between them. The germline CDR1 and CDR2 sequences are SGHNT and YENEEA. The CDR3 sequence: CASSLGSGRVSSGANVLTF. The CDR3 DNA reads as TGTGCCAGCAGCTTAGGCTCCGGGCGGGTCAGCTCTGGGGCCAACGTCCTGACTTTC. Full variable domain (rest looked up from reference TRBV11-3 and TRBJ2-6): EAGVVQSPRYKIIEKKQPVAFWCNPISGHNTLYWYLQNLGQGPELLIRYENEEAVDDSQLPKDRFSAERLKGVDSTLKIQPAELGDSAVYLCASSLGSGRVSSGANVLTFGAGSRLTVL.

This clone turned up a few times. The J gene is TRBJ2-2, the V gene TRBV10-1; 7 nucleotides align to TRBD1. The CDR3 runs to 15 residues. Trimming took 4 bases from V and 5 from J; bases not matched to a gene: 7. Per the germline V gene, CDR1 is WNHNN and CDR2 is SYGVQD (reference sequence). The CDR3 bases are TGCGCCAGCAGTGTAAGGGGGCGACGAACCGGGGAGCTGTTTTTT. Protein product: CASSVRGRRTGELFF.

The chain uses TRBV5-4 and TRBJ2-3; 7 positions match TRBD2. Germline V CDR1 and CDR2: SGHNT, YYREEE (reference sequence). After removal of 10 bases from V and 0 bases from J, the junction contained 5 bases not matched to a gene. This CDR3 is 13 amino acids long. CDR3 residues: CAVRSGSTDTQYF. The CDR3 DNA reads as TGTGCCGTACGTAGCGGGAGCACAGATACGCAGTATTTT.

A single count supports this clone. The rearrangement uses TRBV27 and TRBJ2-3; D unresolved. V gave up 5 bases and J gave up 6 bases, with 9 bases separating them. Germline lookup yields CDR1 MNHEY and CDR2 SMNVEV (reference sequence). The CDR3 is made up of 12 amino acids. DNA of the CDR3: TGTGCCAGCAGTCCCCAAGCGGATACGCAGTATTTT. It specifies CASSPQADTQYF.